This T cell receptor beta chain derives from a study of CD8 T cells in Susac syndrome (dated 2019 in TCRdb). Describing the broader study: Whether CD8+ T cell activation and differentiation in Susac syndrome was antigen driven was tested using repertoire sequencing. CD8+ T cell repertoire clonality was compared between 12 healthy donors, roughly 14 Susac syndrome patients and around 16 multiple sclerosis patients.

Comments on this clonotype: Its target antigen remains unknown. Per-nucleotide qualities are absent, and no much larger clonotype sits a single base away.

The full study reports these points: The number of individuals in the TCR sequencing and HLA analysis was acknowledged as relatively small.

Peripheral blood CD8+ and CD4+ T cells from healthy donors, Susac syndrome patients and multiple sclerosis patients were profiled using high-throughput TCR beta sequencing. Multiple sclerosis controls were treatment-naive patients with stable or active relapsing-remitting disease fulfilling revised McDonald criteria. CD8+ TEMRA cells were enriched by FACS, while bulk CD8+ and CD4+ T cells were purified by magnetic negative isolation. Blood was collected in EDTA tubes and processed within 24 hours, with PBMCs isolated through density gradient centrifugation. PBMCs intended for TCR sequencing were cryopreserved in liquid nitrogen and thawed later in a water bath at 37 degrees C. The sorted or isolated CD4+, CD8+ and CD8+ TEMRA cells reached a purity of at least 90%. RNA was extracted with the RNeasy kit and roughly 0.45 to 1 ug was reverse transcribed using random hexamers. The immunoSEQ multiplex PCR assay, covering 54 Vbeta and 13 Jbeta segments, was used to amplify TCR beta CDR3 regions. PCR amplification bias was corrected using a synthetic template baseline for primer optimization and computational correction. The authors' analysis ran thus. Reads were annotated to V, D and J genes according to IMGT and were analyzed with immunoSEQ Analyzer, with only productive sequences retained. Clonality was calculated as one minus the Shannon entropy normalized by log2 of the number of productive unique sequences. For each patient and control, public and private clones were evaluated within the 100 most prevalent clones. A clone was defined as Susac-specific if it was absent from the healthy and MS cohorts, from approximately 980 published viral clones and from other ImmuneACCESS disease sequences. The raw public data were reprocessed by TCRdb itself: fastp quality trimming at Q25, MiXCR clonotype calling, in-frame beta chains only. CDR3 protein sequences are deduplicated, and each keeps its most common genes and DNA. None of the V and J calls come from the authors' own analysis; TCRdb made them. For this sample there are 330,000 or so distinct CDR3 sequences; about 88% appear just once. 0.18% of the sample belongs to the ten largest clones.

From V the trimming removes 3 bases and from J it removes 5 bases, while the gene matches leave 9 bases of the junction unaccounted for. The CDR3 covers 15 residues, taking in both the cysteine and the phenylalanine. The kept DNA is CDR3 alone, 45 bases in frame from the first base. The sequence joins TRBV12-3 or TRBV12-4 to TRBJ1-2; 7 central bases correspond to TRBD1. Specimen: CD8+ T cells from PBMCs. This receptor was obtained from a human donor with multiple sclerosis. The CDR3 is CASSFLFLRGYGYTF. The DNA reads as follows: TGTGCCAGCAGTTTTTTATTCCTCAGGGGGTATGGCTACACCTTC.